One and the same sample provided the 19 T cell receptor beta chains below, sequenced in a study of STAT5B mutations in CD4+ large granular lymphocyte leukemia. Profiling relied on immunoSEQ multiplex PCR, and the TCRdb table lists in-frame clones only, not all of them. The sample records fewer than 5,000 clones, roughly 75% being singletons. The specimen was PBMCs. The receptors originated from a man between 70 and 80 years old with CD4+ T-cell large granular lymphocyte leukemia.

CDR3 in DNA: TGTGCCAGCAGCGCGGGATTACAAGAGACCCAGTACTTC. This encodes CASSAGLQETQYF. The chain links TRBV11-1 to TRBJ2-5; possibly TRBD2 for D (6 bases). The V gene lost 5 bases and the J gene lost 2 bases, with 9 bases spanning the gap. This CDR3 spans 13 amino acids. The germline V gene has CDR1 SGHAT and CDR2 FQDESV (reference sequence).

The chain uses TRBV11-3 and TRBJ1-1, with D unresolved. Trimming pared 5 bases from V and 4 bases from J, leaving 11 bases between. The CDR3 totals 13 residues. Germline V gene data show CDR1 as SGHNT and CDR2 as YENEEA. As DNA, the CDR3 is TGTGCCAGCAGCATAGGGTGGGTCACTGAAGCTTTCTTT. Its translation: CASSIGWVTEAFF. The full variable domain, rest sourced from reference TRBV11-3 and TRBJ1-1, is EAGVVQSPRYKIIEKKQPVAFWCNPISGHNTLYWYLQNLGQGPELLIRYENEEAVDDSQLPKDRFSAERLKGVDSTLKIQPAELGDSAVYLCASSIGWVTEAFFGQGTRLTVV.

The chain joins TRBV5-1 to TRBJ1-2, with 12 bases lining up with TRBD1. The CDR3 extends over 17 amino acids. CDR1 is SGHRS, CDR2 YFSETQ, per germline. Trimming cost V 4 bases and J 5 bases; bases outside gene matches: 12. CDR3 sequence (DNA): TGCGCCAGCAGCCCCCGTTGGGGACAGGGGGCAGGATATGGCTACACCTTC. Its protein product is CASSPRWGQGAGYGYTF. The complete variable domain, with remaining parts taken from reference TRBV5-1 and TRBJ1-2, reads KAGVTQTPRYLIKTRGQQVTLSCSPISGHRSVSWYQQTPGQGLQFLFEYFSETQRNKGNFPGRFSGRQFSNSRSEMNVSTLELGDSALYLCASSPRWGQGAGYGYTFGSGTRLTVV.

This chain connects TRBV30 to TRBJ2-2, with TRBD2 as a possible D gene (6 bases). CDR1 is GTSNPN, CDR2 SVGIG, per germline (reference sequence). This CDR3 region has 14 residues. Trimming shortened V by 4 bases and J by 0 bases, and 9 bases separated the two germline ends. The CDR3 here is CAWKRLANTGELFF. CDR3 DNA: TGTGCCTGGAAGAGACTAGCGAACACCGGGGAGCTGTTTTTT.

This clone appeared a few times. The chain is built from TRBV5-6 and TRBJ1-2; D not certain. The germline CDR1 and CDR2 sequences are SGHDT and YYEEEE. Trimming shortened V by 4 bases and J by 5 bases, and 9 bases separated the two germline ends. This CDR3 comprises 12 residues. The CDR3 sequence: CASSALGYGYTF. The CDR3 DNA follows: TGTGCCAGCAGCGCCCTGGGGTATGGCTACACCTTC.

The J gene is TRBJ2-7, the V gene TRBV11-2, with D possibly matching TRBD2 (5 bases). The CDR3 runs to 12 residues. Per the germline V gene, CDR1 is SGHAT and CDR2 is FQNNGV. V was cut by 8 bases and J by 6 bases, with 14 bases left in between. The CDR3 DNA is TGTGCCAGCTCCTATAGAGGAGGCGAGCAGTACTTC. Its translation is CASSYRGGEQYF.

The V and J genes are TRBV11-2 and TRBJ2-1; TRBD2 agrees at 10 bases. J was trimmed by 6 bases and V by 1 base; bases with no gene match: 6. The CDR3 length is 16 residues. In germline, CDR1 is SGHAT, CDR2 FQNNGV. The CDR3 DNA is TGTGCCAGCAGCTTAGTCGTAGCGGGAGGCCTCAATGAGCAGTTCTTC. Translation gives CASSLVVAGGLNEQFF.

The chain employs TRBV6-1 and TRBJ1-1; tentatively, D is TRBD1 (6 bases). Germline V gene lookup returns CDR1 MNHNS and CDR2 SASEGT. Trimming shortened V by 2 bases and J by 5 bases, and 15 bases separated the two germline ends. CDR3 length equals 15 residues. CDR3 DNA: TGTGCCAGCAGTGAATTCGGGGGGCGGGAGACTGAAGCTTTCTTT. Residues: CASSEFGGRETEAFF.

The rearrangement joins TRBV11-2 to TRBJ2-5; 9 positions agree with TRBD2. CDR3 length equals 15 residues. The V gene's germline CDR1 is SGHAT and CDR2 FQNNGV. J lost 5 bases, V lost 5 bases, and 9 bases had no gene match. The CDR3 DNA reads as TGTGCCAGCAGCCGTAGCGGGAGTGAAACGGAGACCCAGTACTTC. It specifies CASSRSGSETETQYF.

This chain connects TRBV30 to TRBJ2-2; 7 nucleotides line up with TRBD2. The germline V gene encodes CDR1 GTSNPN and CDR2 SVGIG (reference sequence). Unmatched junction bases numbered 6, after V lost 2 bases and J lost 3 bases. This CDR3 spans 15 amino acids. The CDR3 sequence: CAWSSSGADTGELFF. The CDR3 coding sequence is TGTGCCTGGAGTTCTAGCGGAGCGGACACCGGGGAGCTGTTTTTT.

CDR3 sequence: CASSLASGNTEAFF. The CDR3, as DNA: TGCGCCAGCAGCTTGGCCTCAGGCAACACTGAAGCTTTCTTT. V and J are TRBV5-1 and TRBJ1-1; D remains ambiguous. The germline V gene has CDR1 SGHRS and CDR2 YFSETQ. V lost 0 bases, J lost 2 bases, and 8 bases lay in between. The CDR3 runs to 14 residues.

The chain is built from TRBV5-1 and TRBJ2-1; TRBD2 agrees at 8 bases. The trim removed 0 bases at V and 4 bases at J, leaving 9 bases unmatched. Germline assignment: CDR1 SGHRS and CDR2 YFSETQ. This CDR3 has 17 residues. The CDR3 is CASSLGSGGRTYNEQFF. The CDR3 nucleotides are TGCGCCAGCAGCTTGGGTTCTGGCGGGAGGACATACAATGAGCAGTTCTTC.

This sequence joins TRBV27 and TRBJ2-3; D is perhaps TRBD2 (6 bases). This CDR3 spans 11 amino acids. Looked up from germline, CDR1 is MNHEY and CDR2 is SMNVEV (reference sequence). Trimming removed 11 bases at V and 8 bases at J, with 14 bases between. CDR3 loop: CAAGDFATQYF. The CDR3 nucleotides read TGTGCCGCCGGGGACTTCGCTACGCAGTATTTT.

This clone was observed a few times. CDR3 DNA sequence: TGTGCCAGTAGTAGAGCGGAGGGCCGTCAGACCCAGTACTTC. It is translated as CASSRAEGRQTQYF. The chain carries TRBV19 and TRBJ2-5, with D maybe TRBD2 (6 bases). This CDR3 comprises 14 residues. V lost 4 bases and J lost 6, with 15 bases in between. Germline V lookup: CDR1 LNHDA, CDR2 SQIVND (reference sequence).

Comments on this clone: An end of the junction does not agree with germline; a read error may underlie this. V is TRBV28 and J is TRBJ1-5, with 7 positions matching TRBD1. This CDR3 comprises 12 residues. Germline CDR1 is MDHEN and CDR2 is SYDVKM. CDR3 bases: TGTGCCGGACGGACAGGCTATCAGCCCCAGGATTTT. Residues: CAGRTGYQPQDF.

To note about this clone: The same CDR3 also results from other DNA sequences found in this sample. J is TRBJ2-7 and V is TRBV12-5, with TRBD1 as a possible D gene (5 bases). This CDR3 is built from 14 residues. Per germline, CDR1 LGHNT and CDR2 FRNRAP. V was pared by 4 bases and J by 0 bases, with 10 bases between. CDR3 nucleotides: TGTGCTAGTGGTTCATCAGGGAACTCCTACGAGCAGTACTTC. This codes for CASGSSGNSYEQYF.

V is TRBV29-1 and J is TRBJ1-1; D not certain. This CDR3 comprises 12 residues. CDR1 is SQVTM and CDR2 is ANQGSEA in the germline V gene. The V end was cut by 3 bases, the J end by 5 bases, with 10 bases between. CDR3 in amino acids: CSVDGRRTEAFF. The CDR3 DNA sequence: TGCAGCGTTGATGGGAGAAGGACTGAAGCTTTCTTT.

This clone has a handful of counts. CDR3: CASALTGTYGYTF. DNA of the CDR3: TGTGCTAGTGCCCTGACAGGGACCTATGGCTACACCTTC. V usage is TRBV12-5 and J usage is TRBJ1-2, with 7 bases identical to TRBD1. CDR1 and CDR2 from the germline V gene are LGHNT and FRNRAP. Germline trimming cut 7 bases from V and 4 bases from J; bases unmatched to any gene: 6. CDR3 length: 13 amino acids.

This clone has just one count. The chain's CDR3 is CASSEYSGGDYGYTF. As DNA, the CDR3 is TGCGCCAGCAGCGAATATTCAGGGGGCGACTATGGCTACACCTTC. J is TRBJ1-2 and V is TRBV5-1; 8 nucleotides align to TRBD1. The V gene's germline CDR1 is SGHRS and CDR2 YFSETQ. This CDR3 has 15 residues. The V segment lost 4 bases and the J segment 3 bases; nucleotides outside the gene matches: 8.